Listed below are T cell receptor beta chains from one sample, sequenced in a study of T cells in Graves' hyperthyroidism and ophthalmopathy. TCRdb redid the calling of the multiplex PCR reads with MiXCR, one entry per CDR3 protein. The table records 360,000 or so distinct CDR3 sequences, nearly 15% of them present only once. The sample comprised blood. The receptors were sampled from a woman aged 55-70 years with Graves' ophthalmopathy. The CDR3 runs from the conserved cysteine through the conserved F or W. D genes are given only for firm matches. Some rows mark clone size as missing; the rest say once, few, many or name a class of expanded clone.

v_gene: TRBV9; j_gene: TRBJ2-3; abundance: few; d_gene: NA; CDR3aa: CASSVGQARTDTQYF; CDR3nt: TGTGCCAGCAGCGTAGGTCAGGCGCGCACAGATACGCAGTATTTT
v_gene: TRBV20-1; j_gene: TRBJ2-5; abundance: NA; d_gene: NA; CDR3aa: CSARVGMETQYF; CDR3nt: TGCAGTGCTAGAGTGGGGATGGAGACCCAGTACTTC
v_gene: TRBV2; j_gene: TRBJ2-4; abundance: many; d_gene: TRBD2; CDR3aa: CASSELQREANIQYF; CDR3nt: TGTGCCAGCAGTGAACTCCAGCGGGAGGCAAACATTCAGTACTTC
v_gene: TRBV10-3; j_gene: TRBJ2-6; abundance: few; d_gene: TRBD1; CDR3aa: CAITSRQGTGTGANVLTF; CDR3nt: TGTGCCATCACATCAAGGCAGGGGACAGGGACTGGGGCCAACGTCCTGACTTTC
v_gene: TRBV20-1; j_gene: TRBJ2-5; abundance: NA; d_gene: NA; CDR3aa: CSASAGNQETQYF; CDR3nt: TGCAGTGCTAGTGCGGGAAATCAGGAGACCCAGTACTTC
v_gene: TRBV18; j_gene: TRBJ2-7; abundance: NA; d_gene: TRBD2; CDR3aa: CASSPPGASGIAYEQYF; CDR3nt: TGTGCCAGCTCACCACCGGGGGCTAGCGGGATTGCCTACGAGCAGTACTTC
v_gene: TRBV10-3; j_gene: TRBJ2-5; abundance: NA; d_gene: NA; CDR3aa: CAISETKSLARLQETQYF; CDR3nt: TGTGCCATCAGCGAGACGAAAAGTCTCGCCCGCCTCCAAGAGACCCAGTACTTC
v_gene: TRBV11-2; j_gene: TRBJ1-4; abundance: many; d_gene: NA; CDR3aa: CASSPFQGMGEKLFF; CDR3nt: TGTGCCAGCAGCCCATTCCAGGGGATGGGGGAAAAACTGTTTTTT
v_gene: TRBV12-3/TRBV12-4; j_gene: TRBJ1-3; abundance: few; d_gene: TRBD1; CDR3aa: CASSARQGLLGNTIYF; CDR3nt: TGTGCCAGCAGTGCCCGACAGGGGCTTCTCGGAAACACCATATATTTT
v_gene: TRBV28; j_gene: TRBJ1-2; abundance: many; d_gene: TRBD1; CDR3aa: CASSGTGRNYGYTF; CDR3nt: TGTGCCAGCAGTGGGACAGGCCGTAACTATGGCTACACCTTC
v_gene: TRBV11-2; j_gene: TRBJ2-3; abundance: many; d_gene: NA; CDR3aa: CASSRGGGAGTDTQYF; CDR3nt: TGTGCCAGCAGCCGGGGCGGGGGCGCCGGCACAGATACGCAGTATTTT
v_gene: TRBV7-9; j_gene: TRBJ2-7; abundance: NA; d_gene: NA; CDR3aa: CASSFESGIGEQYF; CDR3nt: TGTGCCAGCAGCTTTGAATCAGGGATTGGCGAGCAGTACTTC
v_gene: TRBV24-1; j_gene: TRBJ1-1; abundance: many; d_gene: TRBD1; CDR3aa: CATSDLRMPGQGDTEAFF; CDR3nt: TGTGCCACCAGTGATTTGCGCATGCCGGGACAGGGAGACACTGAAGCTTTCTTT
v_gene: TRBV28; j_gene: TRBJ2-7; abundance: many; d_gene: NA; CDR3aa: CASSLSTGLGEQYF; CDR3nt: TGTGCCAGCAGTTTATCTACGGGACTCGGAGAGCAGTACTTC
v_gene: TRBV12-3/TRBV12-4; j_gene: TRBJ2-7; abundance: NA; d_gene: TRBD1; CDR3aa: CASRATGDIRSEQYF; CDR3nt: TGTGCCAGCAGGGCCACAGGGGACATTCGAAGCGAGCAGTACTTC
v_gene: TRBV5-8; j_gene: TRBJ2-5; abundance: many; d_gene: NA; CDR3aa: CASSVPLGEQETQYF; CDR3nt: TGTGCCAGCAGCGTACCCCTGGGAGAACAAGAGACCCAGTACTTC
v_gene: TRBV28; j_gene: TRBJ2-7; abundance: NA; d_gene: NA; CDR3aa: CASRPFPGAYEQYF; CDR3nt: TGTGCCAGCAGGCCGTTCCCGGGGGCCTACGAGCAGTACTTC
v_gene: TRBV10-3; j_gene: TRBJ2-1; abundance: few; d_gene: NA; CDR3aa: CAISGQVYNEQFF; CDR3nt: TGTGCCATCAGTGGACAGGTCTACAATGAGCAGTTCTTC
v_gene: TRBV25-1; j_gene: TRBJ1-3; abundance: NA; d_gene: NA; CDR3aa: CATTDGNTIYF; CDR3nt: TGTGCCACCACGGATGGAAACACCATATATTTT
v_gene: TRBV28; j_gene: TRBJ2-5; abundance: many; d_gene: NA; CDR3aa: CASAGRPGIQYF; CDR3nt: TGTGCCAGCGCTGGACGGCCGGGGATCCAGTACTTC
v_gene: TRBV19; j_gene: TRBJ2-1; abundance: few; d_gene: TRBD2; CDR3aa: CATGASGRASEQFF; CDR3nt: TGTGCCACTGGGGCTAGCGGGAGGGCTAGTGAGCAGTTCTTC
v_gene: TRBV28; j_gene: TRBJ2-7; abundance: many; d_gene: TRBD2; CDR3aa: CATGLAGLLGYEQYF; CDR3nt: TGTGCCACCGGACTAGCGGGACTCCTAGGCTACGAGCAGTACTTC
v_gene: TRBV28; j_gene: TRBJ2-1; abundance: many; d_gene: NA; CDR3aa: CASSLYGNYNEQFF; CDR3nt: TGTGCCAGCAGTTTATACGGGAATTACAATGAGCAGTTCTTC
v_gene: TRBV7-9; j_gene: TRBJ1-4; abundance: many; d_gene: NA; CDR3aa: CASSTSLEGKLFF; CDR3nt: TGTGCCAGCAGCACAAGCTTGGAGGGAAAACTGTTTTTT
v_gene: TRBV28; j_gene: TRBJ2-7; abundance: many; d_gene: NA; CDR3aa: CASSLYGRAYEQYF; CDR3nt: TGTGCCAGCAGTTTATACGGCAGGGCCTACGAGCAGTACTTC
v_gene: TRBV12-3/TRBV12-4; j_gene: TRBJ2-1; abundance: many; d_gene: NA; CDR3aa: CASSRISGSEQFF; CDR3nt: TGTGCCAGCAGTCGTATCTCGGGTAGTGAGCAGTTCTTC
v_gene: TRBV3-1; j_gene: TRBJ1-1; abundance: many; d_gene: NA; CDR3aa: CASSPKLLRTAFMNTEAFF; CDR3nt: TGTGCCAGCAGCCCAAAGCTTTTGCGGACGGCTTTCATGAACACTGAAGCTTTCTTT
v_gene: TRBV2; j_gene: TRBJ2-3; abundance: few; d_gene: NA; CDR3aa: CATGGGKLKRGSTDTQYF; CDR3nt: TGTGCCACCGGAGGGGGGAAACTCAAACGTGGTTCCACAGATACGCAGTATTTT
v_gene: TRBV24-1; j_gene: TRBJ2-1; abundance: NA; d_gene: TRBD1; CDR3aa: CATTGTGVHEQFF; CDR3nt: TGTGCCACCACCGGGACAGGGGTGCATGAGCAGTTCTTC
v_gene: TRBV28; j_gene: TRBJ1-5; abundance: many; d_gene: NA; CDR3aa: CASSQNQGSSNQPQHF; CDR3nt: TGTGCCAGCAGCCAAAATCAGGGTTCTAGCAATCAGCCCCAGCATTTT
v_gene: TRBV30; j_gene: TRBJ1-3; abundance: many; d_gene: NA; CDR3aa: CAWGTGGAGNTIYF; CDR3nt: TGTGCCTGGGGAACTGGCGGCGCTGGAAACACCATATATTTT
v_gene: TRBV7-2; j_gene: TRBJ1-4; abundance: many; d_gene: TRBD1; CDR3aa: CASSLAGQGMRKLFF; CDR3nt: TGTGCCAGCAGCTTAGCGGGACAGGGGATGCGAAAACTGTTTTTT